These 32 T cell receptor beta chains share one sample of origin, sequenced in a study of human thymus T cells. Resections removed during corrective heart surgery provided the thymus tissue used. The protocol was immunoSEQ multiplex PCR, while the TCRdb copy is restricted to in-frame clones and leaves out a portion. The sample yields 120,000 or so clones, around 94% seen once. The specimen sequenced was thymus tissue. Source of these receptors: a boy under two years old with a congenital heart defect but otherwise immunologically healthy.

The DNA of the CDR3 is TGTGCCAGCAGCTTGCGGGGGAGGGACACCATATATTTT. Translation gives CASSLRGRDTIYF. The chain links TRBV11-2 to TRBJ1-3; weak D call: TRBD1 (5 bases). The V and J ends lost 3 bases and 8 bases respectively, with 11 bases between them. CDR1 and CDR2 (germline): SGHAT, FQNNGV. CDR3 length: 13 amino acids.

The gene calls are TRBV9 and TRBJ2-1, with D hard to call. From germline, CDR1 is SGDLS and CDR2 YYNGEE. Between the trimmed V and J ends, which lost 4 bases and 1 base, there was a span of 15 bases. This CDR3 has 16 amino acids. The CDR3 sequence: CASSPRWSRSYNEQFF. For the CDR3, the DNA is TGTGCCAGCAGCCCCCGGTGGAGTAGGTCCTACAATGAGCAGTTCTTC.

This clone appeared once. The rearrangement uses TRBV6-5 and TRBJ1-1, with D maybe TRBD1 (5 bases). The CDR3 is 14 residues long. Germline CDR1 reads MNHEY; CDR2 reads SVGAGI. Trimming left V 2 bases short and J 1 base short, with 8 bases between. CDR3 nucleotides: TGTGCCAGCAGTTACCGGGGGGGGAACACTGAAGCTTTCTTT. This codes for CASSYRGGNTEAFF.

This clone was seen only once. The rearrangement joins TRBV4-1 to TRBJ2-3; D may match TRBD1 or TRBD2 (5 bases each). This CDR3 contains 14 residues. The germline V and J ends were trimmed by 1 base and 5 bases, with 10 bases remaining between them. Germline lookup yields CDR1 MGHRA and CDR2 YSYEKL. CDR3 loop: CASSQGRDGDTQYF. In nucleotides, the CDR3 is TGCGCCAGCAGCCAAGGCCGGGACGGAGATACGCAGTATTTT.

The genes are TRBV7-6 and TRBJ1-1; no firm D call. The CDR3 contains 13 residues. The germline V gene encodes CDR1 SGHVS and CDR2 FNYEAQ. The V gene lost 6 bases and the J gene lost 3 bases, with 11 bases spanning the gap. The CDR3 DNA reads as TGTGCCAGCAGGGGATCAATGGACACTGAAGCTTTCTTT. Translation gives CASRGSMDTEAFF.

This rearrangement joins TRBV7-2 to TRBJ1-5; 9 bases map to TRBD1. The CDR3 spans 15 residues. Germline lookup yields CDR1 SGHTA and CDR2 FQGNSA. The V and J ends lost 1 base and 2 bases, in that order; junction bases with no gene match: 0. The CDR3 DNA follows: TGTGCCAGCAGCTTAGGGACAGGGGGCAATCAGCCCCAGCATTTT. As protein: CASSLGTGGNQPQHF.

The V call is TRBV28, the J call TRBJ1-2; D call uncertain. In germline, CDR1 is MDHEN, CDR2 SYDVKM. V lost 10 bases and J lost 2, with 20 bases in between. The length of the CDR3 is 15 residues. CDR3 amino acids: CATKNLWTPNYGYTF. As DNA, the CDR3 is TGTGCCACCAAAAATCTCTGGACGCCAAACTATGGCTACACCTTC.

This chain joins TRBV28 and TRBJ2-3, with unresolved D. Germline values: CDR1 MDHEN, CDR2 SYDVKM. Trimming stripped 6 bases from V and 11 bases from J, with 18 bases between. This CDR3 region has 13 residues. The CDR3 bases are TGTGCCAGCAGCCAAAAGGCGTGGTGGGGGCAGTATTTT. The encoded protein is CASSQKAWWGQYF.

V and J are TRBV5-6 and TRBJ2-3, with 9 positions matching TRBD2. V lost 2 bases and J lost 3; bases outside the gene matches: 7. There are 16 residues in the CDR3. Per the germline V gene, CDR1 is SGHDT and CDR2 is YYEEEE. The CDR3 region is CASSFAGGPQTDTQYF. DNA of the CDR3: TGTGCCAGCAGCTTCGCGGGGGGGCCGCAGACAGATACGCAGTATTTT. Using reference TRBV5-6 and TRBJ2-3 for the parts outside the CDR3, the full variable domain is DAGVTQSPTHLIKTRGQQVTLRCSPKSGHDTVSWYQQALGQGPQFIFQYYEEEERQRGNFPDRFSGHQFPNYSSELNVNALLLGDSALYLCASSFAGGPQTDTQYFGPGTRLTVL.

The chain is built from TRBV19 and TRBJ1-5; D is undetermined. Deletions cut 4 bases from V and 0 bases from J, with 37 bases between. Germline V gives CDR1 LNHDA, CDR2 SQIVND (reference sequence). The length of the CDR3 is 24 residues. The chain's CDR3 is CASSTDEGIWNTISTRHSNQPQHF. CDR3 in DNA: TGTGCCAGTAGTACAGATGAGGGCATCTGGAATACTATTAGCACCCGGCATAGCAATCAGCCCCAGCATTTT. Drawing the rest from reference TRBV19 and TRBJ1-5, the complete variable domain is DGGITQSPKYLFRKEGQNVTLSCEQNLNHDAMYWYRQDPGQGLRLIYYSQIVNDFQKGDIAEGYSVSREKKESFPLTVTSAQKNPTAFYLCASSTDEGIWNTISTRHSNQPQHFGDGTRLSIL.

The chain employs TRBV14 and TRBJ2-1; D is possibly TRBD1 or TRBD2 (6 bases each). Germline V gives CDR1 SGHDN, CDR2 FVKESK. The CDR3 loop spans 12 amino acids. V was pared by 3 bases and J by 12 bases, with 12 bases between. The CDR3 coding sequence is TGTGCCAGCAGCCACGGAGGGGGGCCGCAGTTCTTC. Amino acids: CASSHGGGPQFF.

The J gene is TRBJ2-5, the V gene TRBV7-3; maybe TRBD2 (5 bases). Deletions cut 2 bases from V and 3 bases from J, with 7 bases between. This CDR3 is 13 amino acids long. Germline V lookup: CDR1 SGHTA, CDR2 FQGTGA. CDR3 residues: CASSLYGEETQYF. CDR3 sequence (DNA): TGTGCCAGCAGCTTATACGGGGAAGAGACCCAGTACTTC. Full variable domain (remainder filled in from reference TRBV7-3 and TRBJ2-5): GAGVSQTPSNKVTEKGKYVELRCDPISGHTALYWYRQSLGQGPEFLIYFQGTGAADDSGLPNDRFFAVRPEGSVSTLKIQRTERGDSAVYLCASSLYGEETQYFGPGTRLLVL.

This clone came up once. In DNA form, the CDR3 reads TGTGCCAGCAGTTACTCCCGGGACAGGGAAGCTTTCTTT. Its protein is CASSYSRDREAFF. The chain couples TRBV6-5 to TRBJ1-1, with 8 bases that match TRBD1. This CDR3 is 13 amino acids long. With 0 bases clipped from V and 8 bases from J, the junction kept 2 bases outside the gene matches. Germline V gene lookup returns CDR1 MNHEY and CDR2 SVGAGI.

CDR3 in amino acids: CASSGPSGQGGNYGYTF. Here the CDR3 DNA reads TGTGCCAGCAGTGGACCCTCGGGACAGGGGGGCAACTATGGCTACACCTTC. J is TRBJ1-2 and V is TRBV25-1; 11 bases map to TRBD1. Germline V gives CDR1 MGHDK, CDR2 SYGVNS. J gave up 2 bases and V 4 bases, and 9 bases lay outside the gene matches. CDR3 size: 17 residues.

V is TRBV5-1 and J is TRBJ2-5; TRBD2 matches at 12 bases. Germline V gives CDR1 SGHRS, CDR2 YFSETQ. CDR3 length equals 16 residues. The V gene end was trimmed by 0 bases and the J gene end by 4 bases; junction bases not matched to a gene: 4. The CDR3 DNA sequence: TGCGCCAGCAGCTTGGGATCTAGCGGGGGGGCAGAGACCCAGTACTTC. Translated, it gives CASSLGSSGGAETQYF. The whole variable domain, filled in from reference TRBV5-1 and TRBJ2-5, reads KAGVTQTPRYLIKTRGQQVTLSCSPISGHRSVSWYQQTPGQGLQFLFEYFSETQRNKGNFPGRFSGRQFSNSRSEMNVSTLELGDSALYLCASSLGSSGGAETQYFGPGTRLLVL.

The chain is built from TRBV6-1 and TRBJ2-1; 10 bases are shared with TRBD2. CDR1 and CDR2 from the germline V gene are MNHNS and SASEGT. Losses at the gene ends were 0 bases for V and 7 bases for J; bases not matched to a gene: 9. The CDR3 totals 17 residues. The CDR3 here is CASSEASGASGGNEQFF. The CDR3 DNA follows: TGTGCCAGCAGTGAAGCCTCAGGGGCTAGCGGGGGTAATGAGCAGTTCTTC.

The chain recombines TRBV5-1 with TRBJ1-1; D remains ambiguous. CDR1 SGHRS and CDR2 YFSETQ come from the germline V gene. The CDR3 sequence is 14 residues long. V lost 0 bases to trimming and J lost 1 base, with 7 bases between them. The CDR3 loop is CASSLGVRNTEAFF. The DNA of the CDR3 is TGCGCCAGCAGCTTGGGAGTTAGGAACACTGAAGCTTTCTTT.

This chain joins TRBV5-6 and TRBJ1-2, with TRBD1 as a possible D gene (6 bases). The CDR3 consists of 17 residues. The V end was cut by 3 bases, the J end by 2 bases, with 20 bases between. Germline V lookup: CDR1 SGHDT, CDR2 YYEEEE. CDR3 DNA sequence: TGTGCCAGCAGCTGGGGGGTGGGGACATTATCGAACTATGGCTACACCTTC. Its protein is CASSWGVGTLSNYGYTF. Together with reference TRBV5-6 and TRBJ1-2, the CDR3 gives the full variable domain: DAGVTQSPTHLIKTRGQQVTLRCSPKSGHDTVSWYQQALGQGPQFIFQYYEEEERQRGNFPDRFSGHQFPNYSSELNVNALLLGDSALYLCASSWGVGTLSNYGYTFGSGTRLTVV.

The rearrangement uses TRBV28 and TRBJ1-5; TRBD1 matches at 8 bases. This CDR3 has 15 amino acids. V dropped 5 bases and J dropped 6; count of bases not matched to a gene: 9. Germline V gene sequence: CDR1 MDHEN, CDR2 SYDVKM. CDR3 amino acids: CASSEHRGNVQPQHF. As DNA, the CDR3 is TGTGCCAGCAGTGAACACAGGGGGAATGTTCAGCCCCAGCATTTT.

The chain combines TRBV5-8 with TRBJ2-1; D assignment may be TRBD1 or TRBD2 (5 bases each). Germline values: CDR1 SGHTS, CDR2 YDEGEE. V was pared by 0 bases and J by 5 bases, with 15 bases between. The CDR3 is 16 residues long. CDR3 DNA: TGTGCCAGCAGCTTGGGGGGCGTGGGGGTTCACAATGAGCAGTTCTTC. This gives the protein CASSLGGVGVHNEQFF.

The chain carries TRBV7-9 and TRBJ2-1; no reliable D call. The CDR3 contains 19 residues. The germline V gene has CDR1 SEHNR and CDR2 FQNEAQ (reference sequence). Trimming stripped 2 bases from V and 0 bases from J, with 20 bases between. The CDR3 DNA sequence: TGTGCCAGCAGCTTAAGAGGTCGCGCCGCGACGAACTCCTACAATGAGCAGTTCTTC. It specifies CASSLRGRAATNSYNEQFF.

This clone appeared a few times. The rearrangement joins TRBV5-1 to TRBJ1-6; 9 nucleotides align to TRBD1. The length of the CDR3 is 15 residues. Germline CDR1 and CDR2: SGHRS and YFSETQ. Trimming took 2 bases from V and 10 from J; bases not matched to a gene: 7. In DNA form, the CDR3 reads TGCGCCAGCAGCTTAACCGGGACAGGGAAATCACCCCTCCACTTT. Its protein product is CASSLTGTGKSPLHF.

The chain carries TRBV18 and TRBJ2-2; possible D gene TRBD2, 6 bases. Germline assignment: CDR1 KGHSH and CDR2 LQKENI. The V gene lost 2 bases and the J gene lost 2 bases, with 15 bases spanning the gap. This CDR3 is built from 17 residues. The CDR3 region is CASSPGRRGSNTGELFF. The CDR3 coding sequence is TGTGCCAGCTCACCAGGAAGGCGGGGATCAAACACCGGGGAGCTGTTTTTT.

The V call is TRBV19, the J call TRBJ1-2; 7 nucleotides match TRBD1. Trimming at V came to 7 bases and at J to 4 bases, leaving 9 bases not matched to a gene. Germline CDR1 and CDR2: LNHDA and SQIVND (reference sequence). The CDR3 totals 14 residues. Here the CDR3 reads CASKRTGESYGYTF. In nucleotides, the CDR3 is TGTGCCAGTAAACGGACAGGAGAGAGCTATGGCTACACCTTC.

This chain joins TRBV30 and TRBJ2-7; tentatively, D is TRBD1 (5 bases). The CDR3 contains 13 residues. Germline CDR1 GTSNPN, CDR2 SVGIG (reference sequence). Trimming shortened V by 2 bases and J by 1 base, and 9 bases separated the two germline ends. The CDR3 is CAWSSGWSYEQYF. The CDR3 nucleotides are TGTGCCTGGAGTTCAGGGTGGTCCTACGAGCAGTACTTC.

The gene calls are TRBV4-1 and TRBJ1-5, with TRBD1 matching 7 bases. V lost 4 bases and J lost 3; bases outside the gene matches: 3. This CDR3 has 14 residues. CDR1 and CDR2 from the germline V gene are MGHRA and YSYEKL. The CDR3 DNA reads as TGCGCCAGCAGCCCAACAGGGGTCAATCAGCCCCAGCATTTT. Residues: CASSPTGVNQPQHF.

V and J are TRBV15 and TRBJ2-7, with no clear D. Germline lookup yields CDR1 LNHNV and CDR2 YYDKDF (reference sequence). The CDR3 extends over 13 amino acids. The V end lost 0 bases, the J end lost 4 bases, and 7 bases lay between the germline ends. The CDR3 sequence is CATSRDGRYEQYF. CDR3 DNA: TGTGCCACCAGCAGAGATGGGCGTTACGAGCAGTACTTC.

This clone was detected once. This chain joins TRBV9 and TRBJ2-1, with D unresolved. Trimming removed 0 bases at V and 6 bases at J, with 10 bases between. Germline lookup yields CDR1 SGDLS and CDR2 YYNGEE. This CDR3 has 14 residues. The chain's CDR3 is CASSVGVGFNEQFF. Written as DNA, the CDR3 is TGTGCCAGCAGCGTAGGTGTGGGCTTCAATGAGCAGTTCTTC.

The rearrangement links TRBV5-1 to TRBJ1-1; possible D gene TRBD1, 5 bases. This CDR3 has 15 residues. CDR1 is SGHRS, CDR2 YFSETQ, per germline. Trimming cost V 4 bases and J 1 base, with 14 bases left between them. This CDR3 is CASSGYTGPNTEAFF. CDR3 DNA sequence: TGCGCCAGCAGCGGGTACACAGGACCGAACACTGAAGCTTTCTTT.

The rearrangement uses TRBV7-2 and TRBJ1-1; no reliable D call. Germline V gene lookup returns CDR1 SGHTA and CDR2 FQGNSA. This CDR3 comprises 15 residues. Trimming stripped 8 bases from V and 1 base from J, with 17 bases between. The CDR3 DNA sequence: TGTGCCAGCCATCCTGGACCTCTACCGAACACTGAAGCTTTCTTT. As protein: CASHPGPLPNTEAFF.

The DNA for the CDR3 is TGTGCCAGCAGTGTATCCGGGGGCAAGGCAGATACGCAGTATTTT. Amino acids: CASSVSGGKADTQYF. V usage is TRBV6-4 and J usage is TRBJ2-3; the D gene could be TRBD1 or TRBD2 (6 bases each). V gave up 4 bases and J gave up 4 bases, with 15 bases separating them. Germline CDR1 is MRHNA and CDR2 is SNTAGT. The CDR3 covers 15 residues.

V usage is TRBV15 and J usage is TRBJ2-1; 7 nucleotides align to TRBD1. The V gene's germline CDR1 is LNHNV and CDR2 YYDKDF (reference sequence). This CDR3 has 19 residues. After removal of 0 bases from V and 2 bases from J, the junction contained 13 bases not matched to a gene. The CDR3, as DNA: TGTGCCACCAGCAGAGATTTATCAATACAGGGGACCCCCTACAATGAGCAGTTCTTC. Encoded protein: CATSRDLSIQGTPYNEQFF.